This T cell receptor (beta chain) comes out of a study of CD8 T cells in ankylosing spondylitis. Findings and caveats of the study: Disease-associated clones were reportedly significantly overrepresented in matched ankylosing spondylitis synovial fluid. Disease-linked clones were CD8+ and relatively rare in peripheral blood. Several highly homologous variants made up a TCR beta motif, and this motif appeared characteristic of ankylosing spondylitis blood.

As the method for making TCR beta libraries, quantitative 5'-RACE with molecular barcodes was used. Via MiXCR, TCRdb re-called the 5' RACE reads, giving one row per CDR3 protein. This sample carries about 360,000 distinct CDR3 sequences, approximately 22% of them seen once, and the ten largest clones take under 15%. On this clonotype itself: Antigen specificity is unknown.

CDR1 is SEHNR and CDR2 is FQNEAQ in the germline V gene (reference sequence). The CDR3 has 16 residues. With 5 bases clipped from V and 4 bases from J, the junction kept 10 bases outside the gene matches. The receptor was isolated from a male donor with ankylosing spondylitis or in good health (not recorded which). The chain couples TRBV7-9 to TRBJ2-3, with TRBD2 matching over 9 bases. The source material was blood, either unsorted or a sorted T cell fraction (not recorded which). The CDR3 loop reads CASSGQSGGLADTQYF. CDR3 nucleotides: TGTGCCAGCAGCGGACAGAGCGGGGGGCTCGCAGATACGCAGTATTTT.